A selection of T cell receptor beta chains follows, all from one sample in a study of blood T cell repertoires in COVID-19. The data were produced by immunoSEQ multiplex PCR, yet TCRdb's version contains in-frame clones alone and is incomplete. The profile shows about 140,000 clones, around 85% of them singletons. Input material: PBMCs or T cells enriched from blood (not recorded which). These receptors all stem from a woman in her forties who had recovered from COVID-19. Both conserved end residues are part of each CDR3. The order of the fields is CDR3 protein, CDR3 DNA, clone size, D gene, J gene, V gene. D genes are given only for firm matches. Where a row states a size, it is once, few, many or the class of an expanded clone; other rows omit it.

CDR3: CASSVATGYEQYF
DNA: TGTGCCAGCAGCGTAGCTACAGGGTACGAGCAGTACTTC
size: -
D: -
J: TRBJ2-7
V: TRBV9

CDR3: CASSPTGTNTGELFF
DNA: TGCGCCAGCAGCCCCACCGGGACAAACACCGGGGAGCTGTTTTTT
size: -
D: -
J: TRBJ2-2
V: TRBV4-1

CDR3: CATSTHGGDYVTNEKLFF
DNA: TGTGCCACCAGCACCCACGGGGGGGACTATGTAACTAATGAAAAACTGTTTTTT
size: once
D: -
J: TRBJ1-4
V: TRBV15

CDR3: CASSLISAQRLETQYF
DNA: TGCGCCAGCAGCTTGATAAGCGCTCAGAGGTTGGAGACCCAGTACTTC
size: -
D: -
J: TRBJ2-5
V: TRBV5-1

CDR3: CASRGGAVDYGYTF
DNA: TGCGCCAGCAGGGGCGGGGCGGTCGACTATGGCTACACCTTC
size: few
D: -
J: TRBJ1-2
V: TRBV5-1

CDR3: CASSNQGGNQPQHF
DNA: TGTGCCAGCAGTAACCAGGGGGGCAATCAGCCCCAGCATTTT
size: -
D: TRBD1
J: TRBJ1-5
V: TRBV2

CDR3: CTSSPKLAGGTSTDTQYF
DNA: TGCACCAGCAGCCCCAAACTAGCGGGAGGCACTAGCACAGATACGCAGTATTTT
size: -
D: -
J: TRBJ2-3
V: TRBV1

CDR3: CASSLASGGSYEQYF
DNA: TGTGCCAGCAGCTTAGCCTCCGGGGGCTCCTACGAGCAGTACTTC
size: -
D: -
J: TRBJ2-7
V: TRBV13

CDR3: CASSVEGVVNQPQHF
DNA: TGTGCCAGCAGCGTAGAGGGGGTGGTAAATCAGCCCCAGCATTTT
size: -
D: -
J: TRBJ1-5
V: TRBV9

CDR3: CASSEGGQTVEAFF
DNA: TGTGCCAGCAGCGAAGGTGGACAGACAGTTGAAGCTTTCTTT
size: -
D: -
J: TRBJ1-1
V: TRBV9

CDR3: CASRWVPGKYEQYF
DNA: TGCGCCAGCAGGTGGGTGCCGGGGAAATACGAGCAGTACTTC
size: -
D: -
J: TRBJ2-7
V: TRBV5-1

CDR3: CASSYEGAGTEAFF
DNA: TGTGCCAGCAGTTACGAGGGGGCAGGAACTGAAGCTTTCTTT
size: -
D: TRBD1
J: TRBJ1-1
V: TRBV6-5

CDR3: CASSGGGPNQPQHF
DNA: TGTGCCAGCAGCGGGGGGGGCCCCAATCAGCCCCAGCATTTT
size: -
D: -
J: TRBJ1-5
V: TRBV9

CDR3: CASSISGGHLYGYTF
DNA: TGTGCCAGTAGTATATCTGGGGGACACCTCTATGGCTACACCTTC
size: -
D: -
J: TRBJ1-2
V: TRBV19

CDR3: CASSPDFNYGYTF
DNA: TGTGCCAGCTCACCAGACTTCAACTATGGCTACACCTTC
size: -
D: -
J: TRBJ1-2
V: TRBV18

CDR3: CASSIALYNTGELFF
DNA: TGTGCCAGTAGTATAGCCCTATATAACACCGGGGAGCTGTTTTTT
size: -
D: -
J: TRBJ2-2
V: TRBV19

CDR3: CASKNRGLWSGANVLTF
DNA: TGTGCCAGCAAAAACAGGGGGCTGTGGTCCGGGGCCAACGTCCTGACTTTC
size: once
D: TRBD1
J: TRBJ2-6
V: TRBV27

CDR3: CASSGSGTGVYGYTF
DNA: TGTGCCAGCAGCGGGTCCGGGACAGGGGTCTATGGCTACACCTTC
size: -
D: TRBD1
J: TRBJ1-2
V: TRBV5-4

CDR3: CASRNPGGNEQFF
DNA: TGTGCCAGCAGGAACCCGGGGGGAAATGAGCAGTTCTTC
size: -
D: TRBD2
J: TRBJ2-1
V: TRBV6-5

CDR3: CASSLTGFYSPLHF
DNA: TGTGCCAGCAGCTTAACAGGGTTTTATTCACCCCTCCACTTT
size: once
D: -
J: TRBJ1-6
V: TRBV11-2

CDR3: CASSMPQGPGGNQPQHF
DNA: TGTGCCAGTAGCATGCCCCAGGGCCCTGGGGGCAATCAGCCCCAGCATTTT
size: -
D: -
J: TRBJ1-5
V: TRBV19

CDR3: CASSRGTGQGRDAEAFF
DNA: TGTGCCAGCAGCCGAGGGACAGGTCAGGGTCGGGACGCTGAAGCTTTCTTT
size: -
D: TRBD1
J: TRBJ1-1
V: TRBV7-3